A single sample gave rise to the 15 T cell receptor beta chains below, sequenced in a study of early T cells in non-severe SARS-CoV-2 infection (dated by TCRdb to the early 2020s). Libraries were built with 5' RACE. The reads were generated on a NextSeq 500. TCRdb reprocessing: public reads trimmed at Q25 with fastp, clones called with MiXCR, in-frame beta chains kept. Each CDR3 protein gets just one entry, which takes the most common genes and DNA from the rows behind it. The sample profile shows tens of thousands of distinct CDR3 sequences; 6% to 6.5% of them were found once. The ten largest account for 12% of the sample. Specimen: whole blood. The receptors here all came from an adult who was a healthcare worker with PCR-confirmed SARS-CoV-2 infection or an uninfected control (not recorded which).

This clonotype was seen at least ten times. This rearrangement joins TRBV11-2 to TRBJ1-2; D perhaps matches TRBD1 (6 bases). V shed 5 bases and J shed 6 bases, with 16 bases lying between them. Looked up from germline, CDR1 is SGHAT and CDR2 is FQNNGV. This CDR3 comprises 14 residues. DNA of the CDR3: TGTGCCAGCAGCCTACAACAGGGCACCCATGGCTACACCTTC. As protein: CASSLQQGTHGYTF. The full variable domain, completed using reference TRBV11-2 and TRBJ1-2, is EAGVAQSPRYKIIEKRQSVAFWCNPISGHATLYWYQQILGQGPKLLIQFQNNGVVDDSQLPKDRFSAERLKGVDSTLKIQPAKLEDSAVYLCASSLQQGTHGYTFGSGTRLTVV.

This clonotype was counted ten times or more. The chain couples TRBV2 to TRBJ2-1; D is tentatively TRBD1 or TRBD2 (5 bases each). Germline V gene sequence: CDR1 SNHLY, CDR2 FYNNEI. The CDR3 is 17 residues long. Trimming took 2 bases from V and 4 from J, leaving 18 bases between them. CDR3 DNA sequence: TGTGCCAGCAGTGAATTTATGGAGACAGAGGGTTACAATGAGCAGTTCTTC. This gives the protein CASSEFMETEGYNEQFF.

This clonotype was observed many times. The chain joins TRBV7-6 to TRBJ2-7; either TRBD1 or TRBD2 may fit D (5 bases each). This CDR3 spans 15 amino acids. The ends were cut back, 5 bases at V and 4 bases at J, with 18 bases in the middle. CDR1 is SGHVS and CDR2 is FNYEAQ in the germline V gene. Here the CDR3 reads CASSLETDKRYEQYF. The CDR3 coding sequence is TGTGCCAGCAGCCTAGAGACGGACAAGCGGTACGAGCAGTACTTC. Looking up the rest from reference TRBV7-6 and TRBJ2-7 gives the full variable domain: GAGVSQSPRYKVTKRGQDVALRCDPISGHVSLYWYRQALGQGPEFLTYFNYEAQQDKSGLPNDRFSAERPEGSISTLTIQRTEQRDSAMYRCASSLETDKRYEQYFGPGTRLTVT.

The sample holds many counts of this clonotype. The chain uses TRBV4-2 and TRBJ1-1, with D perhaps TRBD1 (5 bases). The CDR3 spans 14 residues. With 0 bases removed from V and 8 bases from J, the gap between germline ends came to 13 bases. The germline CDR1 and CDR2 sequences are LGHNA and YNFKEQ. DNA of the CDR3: TGTGCCAGCAGCCAAGATTGGAGGGACCCCGAAGCTTTCTTT. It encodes CASSQDWRDPEAFF.

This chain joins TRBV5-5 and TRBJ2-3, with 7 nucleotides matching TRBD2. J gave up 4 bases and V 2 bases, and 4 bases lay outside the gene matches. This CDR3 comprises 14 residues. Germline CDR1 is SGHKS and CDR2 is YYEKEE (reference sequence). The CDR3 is CASSFSGGADTQYF. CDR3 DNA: TGTGCCAGCAGCTTCAGTGGGGGGGCAGATACGCAGTATTTT.

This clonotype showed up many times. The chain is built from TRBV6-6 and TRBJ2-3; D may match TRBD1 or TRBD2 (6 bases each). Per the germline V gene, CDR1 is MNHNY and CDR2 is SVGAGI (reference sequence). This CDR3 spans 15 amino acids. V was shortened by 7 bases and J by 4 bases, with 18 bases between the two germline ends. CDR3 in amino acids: CASTVRGHPADTQYF. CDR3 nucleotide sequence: TGTGCCAGCACAGTTCGGGGGCACCCGGCAGATACGCAGTATTTT.

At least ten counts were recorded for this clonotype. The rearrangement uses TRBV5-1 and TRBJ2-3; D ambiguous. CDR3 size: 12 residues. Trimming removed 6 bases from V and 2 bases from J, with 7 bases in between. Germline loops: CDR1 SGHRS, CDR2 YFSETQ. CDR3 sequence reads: CASNGDTDTQYF. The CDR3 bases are TGCGCCAGCAACGGAGACACAGATACGCAGTATTTT.

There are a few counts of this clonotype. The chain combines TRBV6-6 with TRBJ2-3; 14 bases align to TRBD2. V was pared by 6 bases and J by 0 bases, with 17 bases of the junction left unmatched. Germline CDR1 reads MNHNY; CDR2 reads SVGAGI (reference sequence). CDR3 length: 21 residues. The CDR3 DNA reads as TGTGCCAGCAGCTACCGCCCTCGCGGGACTAGCGGGGGCCTTAGCACAGATACGCAGTATTTT. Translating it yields CASSYRPRGTSGGLSTDTQYF.

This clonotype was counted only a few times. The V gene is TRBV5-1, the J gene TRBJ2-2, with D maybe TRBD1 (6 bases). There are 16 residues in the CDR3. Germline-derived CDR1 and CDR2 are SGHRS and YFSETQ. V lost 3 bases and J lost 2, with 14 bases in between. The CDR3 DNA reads TGCGCCAGCAGCTCGAGTGGACAGCTCAACACCGGGGAGCTGTTTTTT. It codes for CASSSSGQLNTGELFF.

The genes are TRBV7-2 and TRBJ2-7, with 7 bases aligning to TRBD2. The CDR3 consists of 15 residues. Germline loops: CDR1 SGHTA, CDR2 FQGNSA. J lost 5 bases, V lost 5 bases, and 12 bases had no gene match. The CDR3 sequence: CASSPIPGTIDEQYF. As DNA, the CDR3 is TGTGCCAGCAGCCCAATACCCGGGACTATTGACGAGCAGTACTTC. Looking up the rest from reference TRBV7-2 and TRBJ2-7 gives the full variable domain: GAGVSQSPSNKVTEKGKDVELRCDPISGHTALYWYRQSLGQGLEFLIYFQGNSAPDKSGLPSDRFSAERTGGSVSTLTIQRTQQEDSAVYLCASSPIPGTIDEQYFGPGTRLTVT.

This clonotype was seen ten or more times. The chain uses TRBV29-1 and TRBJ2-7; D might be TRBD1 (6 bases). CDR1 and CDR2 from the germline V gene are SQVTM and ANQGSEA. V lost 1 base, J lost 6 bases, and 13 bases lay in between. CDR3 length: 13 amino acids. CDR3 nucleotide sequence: TGCAGCGTTGAAGGTACAGGGAGAGGCGAGCAGTACTTC. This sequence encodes CSVEGTGRGEQYF.

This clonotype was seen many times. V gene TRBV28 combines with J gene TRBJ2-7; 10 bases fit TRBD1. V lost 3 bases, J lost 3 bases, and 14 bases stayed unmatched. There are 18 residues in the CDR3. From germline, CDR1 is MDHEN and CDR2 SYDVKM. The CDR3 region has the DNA TGTGCCAGCAGTTTTTTTGGGGAGGGACAGGGGAACCTCTACGAGCAGTACTTC. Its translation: CASSFFGEGQGNLYEQYF. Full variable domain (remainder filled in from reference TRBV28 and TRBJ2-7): DVKVTQSSRYLVKRTGEKVFLECVQDMDHENMFWYRQDPGLGLRLIYFSYDVKMKEKGDIPEGYSVSREKKERFSLILESASTNQTSMYLCASSFFGEGQGNLYEQYFGPGTRLTVT.

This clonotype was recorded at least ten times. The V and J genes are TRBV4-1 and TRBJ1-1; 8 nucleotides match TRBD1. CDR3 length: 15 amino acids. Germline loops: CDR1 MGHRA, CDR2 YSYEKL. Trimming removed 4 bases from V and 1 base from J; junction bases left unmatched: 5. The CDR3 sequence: CASSPTGERNTEAFF. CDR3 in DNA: TGCGCCAGCAGCCCGACAGGGGAGAGGAACACTGAAGCTTTCTTT.

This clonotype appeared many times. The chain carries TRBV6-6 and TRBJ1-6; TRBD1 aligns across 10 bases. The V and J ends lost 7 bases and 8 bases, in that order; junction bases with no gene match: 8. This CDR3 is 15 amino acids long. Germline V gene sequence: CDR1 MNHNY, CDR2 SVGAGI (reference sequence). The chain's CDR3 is CASTDRGRVDSPLHF. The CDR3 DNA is TGTGCCAGCACAGACAGGGGGCGGGTCGATTCACCCCTCCACTTT.

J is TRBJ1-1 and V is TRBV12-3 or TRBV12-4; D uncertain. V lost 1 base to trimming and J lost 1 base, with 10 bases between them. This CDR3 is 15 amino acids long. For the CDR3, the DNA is TGTGCCAGCAGTTTAGACGGGAGAAAGAACACTGAAGCTTTCTTT. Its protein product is CASSLDGRKNTEAFF.